The clone carrying this TCR beta chain was seen only a few times. Its target is unknown. The data derive from a study of T cell repertoires in cytomegalovirus infection. General study points: HLA-C-restricted TCR beta clonotypes specific for CMV led the ex vivo response.

TCRdb reanalysed the reads using MiXCR and keeps one entry per CDR3 protein. The sample includes about 900,000 distinct CDR3 sequences, under 40% seen only once; the top ten take about an eighth. Germline loops: CDR1 MGHRA, CDR2 YSYEKL. V was clipped by 4 bases and J by 3 bases; unmatched bases: 6. The CDR3 totals 16 residues. The chain carries TRBV4-1 and TRBJ2-1; the match to TRBD2 covers 10 bases. This TCR derives from a human donor in good health (CMV status not recorded). Some clones in this sample may be carry-over from other donors' samples. The input for sequencing was cultured CD8+ T cells from PBMCs, taken from culture after CMV antigen stimulation. The chain's CDR3 is CASSPQRGGFYNEQFF. CDR3 nucleotides: TGCGCCAGCAGCCCCCAGCGGGGGGGCTTCTACAATGAGCAGTTCTTC.